This TCR beta chain appears in the sequencing data of a study of cytotoxic CD8 clonotypes in ibrutinib-treated CLL. Study context: Patients attained some 24 partial and 2 complete responses; at median roughly 73 months, approximately 15 remained remitted while approximately twelve progressed. Median treatment time before response sampling was approximately 11 months, range 6 to 36. Averaging across samples gave approximately 250,000 productive templates and fewer than 100,000 productive rearrangements.

The CDR3 spans 14 residues. The V end was cut by 4 bases, the J end by 1 base, with 11 bases between. The germline V gene encodes CDR1 SGHRS and CDR2 YFSETQ. Sequencing was performed with immunoSEQ multiplex PCR; in TCRdb, only in-frame clones are kept and a portion is missing. The repertoire holds 150,000 or so clones, with over 75% as singletons. TCR beta libraries used about 1.8 micrograms of DNA from cryopreserved PBMCs. The clonotype comes from a human donor with chronic lymphocytic leukemia. The sequencing used PBMCs, collected after 36 months of ibrutinib treatment. The chain is built from TRBV5-1 and TRBJ1-1; D uncertain. This CDR3 reads CASSPAGGNTEAFF. CDR3 nucleotide sequence: TGCGCCAGCAGCCCGGCGGGTGGGAACACTGAAGCTTTCTTT.